The present T cell receptor (beta chain) was sequenced within a study of long-term antiretroviral therapy in people with HIV. Study-wide results and caveats: Diversity rose after ART but stayed below transplant donor controls. All time points showed a repertoire dominated by clones expanded before ART.

Trimming cost V 6 bases and J 7 bases; bases outside gene matches: 4. The V gene's germline CDR1 is DFQATT and CDR2 SNEGSKA (reference sequence). The CDR3 totals 11 residues. Samples were assayed with immunoSEQ v3.0 at survey level. Produced via immunoSEQ multiplex PCR; TCRdb's table is partial and in-frame only. The table records around 39,000 clones, around 86% of them present only once. Concerning this clone: Its antigen is still unknown.

Per donor, a minimum of one pre-ART and a minimum of two post-ART PBMC samples were available. The gene calls are TRBV20-1 and TRBJ1-1, with 8 bases identical to TRBD1. The TCR was taken from a man younger than 35 with HIV. Here the sequenced sample was unsorted PBMCs, taken 1 year after starting antiretroviral therapy. CDR3 nucleotides: TGCAGTGCCTTCGGACAGGGTGAAGCTTTCTTT. Encoded protein: CSAFGQGEAFF.